Each of the 5 T cell receptor beta chains below was sequenced from the same sample in a study of CD8 T cells in ankylosing spondylitis. Points from the study as a whole: Several highly homologous variants formed a TCR beta motif that appeared characteristic of ankylosing spondylitis blood.

TCRdb re-analysed the 5' RACE reads in MiXCR, keeping a single row per CDR3 protein. The repertoire holds 700,000 to 850,000 distinct CDR3 sequences, with 12% as singletons. These receptors are not linked to any known antigen. The sequencing sample was made of blood, either unsorted or a sorted T cell fraction (not recorded which). These TCRs come from a male donor with ankylosing spondylitis.

The chain is built from TRBV18 and TRBJ1-3, with 7 bases matching TRBD1. This CDR3 comprises 18 residues. J lost 0 bases, V lost 3 bases, and 11 bases had no gene match. The germline V gene has CDR1 KGHSH and CDR2 LQKENI. Here the CDR3 DNA reads TGTGCCAGCTCACCGACCTCGACAGGGAGGAGCTCTGGAAACACCATATATTTT. This sequence encodes CASSPTSTGRSSGNTIYF.

This chain joins TRBV5-1 and TRBJ2-5, with D maybe TRBD2 (5 bases). V was cut by 4 bases and J by 5 bases, with 12 bases left in between. The CDR3 has 13 residues. The V gene's germline CDR1 is SGHRS and CDR2 YFSETQ. CDR3 amino acids: CASSEPGEETQYF. The CDR3, as DNA: TGCGCCAGCAGCGAACCCGGGGAGGAGACCCAGTACTTC.

This clonotype was counted a few times. The chain carries TRBV18 and TRBJ1-2, with a possible D match to TRBD1 (5 bases). With 3 bases removed from V and 4 bases from J, the gap between germline ends came to 9 bases. The CDR3 has 13 amino acids. Germline V gene sequence: CDR1 KGHSH, CDR2 LQKENI. This CDR3 reads CASSPRTRYGYTF. CDR3 DNA: TGTGCCAGCTCACCTAGGACACGCTATGGCTACACCTTC.

The CDR3 DNA reads as TGTGCCAGCACCCTTGTTGGGGAGGACTACAATGAGCAGTTCTTC. Translating gives CASTLVGEDYNEQFF. The J gene is TRBJ2-1, the V gene TRBV11-1; tentatively, D is TRBD2 (6 bases). The V end lost 7 bases, the J end lost 3 bases, and 16 bases lay between the germline ends. Germline CDR1 and CDR2: SGHAT and FQDESV (reference sequence). CDR3 length equals 15 residues.

This clonotype was seen a handful of times. The gene calls are TRBV20-1 and TRBJ1-4; no firm D call. The CDR3 is 13 amino acids. Germline CDR1 is DFQATT and CDR2 is SNEGSKA (reference sequence). V lost 3 bases, J lost 6 bases, and 11 bases lay in between. CDR3 nucleotides: TGCAGTGCTAGCGGGGTTGGAGATGAAAAACTGTTTTTT. Translating gives CSASGVGDEKLFF.